These 6 T cell receptor beta chains share one sample of origin, sequenced in a study of a mutant IDH1 vaccine in newly diagnosed glioma. Regarding time point: week 47, end of study. Topical imiquimod accompanied each vaccine dose, which consisted of 300 ug of mutant IDH1 20-mer peptide. Their antigens remain unidentified. TCRdb's table, derived via immunoSEQ multiplex PCR, lists solely in-frame clones and lacks some. The sample lists 50,000 to 65,000 clones; around 83% were seen once. Sequencing was performed on PBMCs, taken from a glioma patient whose treatment included an IDH1 peptide vaccine. The receptor source for this set is a woman aged 50 to 65 with glioma.

This clone was counted between two and nine times. The J gene is TRBJ2-7, the V gene TRBV10-2, with D possibly being TRBD1 (6 bases). The V and J ends lost 0 bases and 3 bases respectively, with 9 bases between them. CDR3 length: 14 amino acids. CDR1 is WSHSY and CDR2 is SAAADI in the germline V gene. This CDR3 is CASSESKQGYEQYF. The CDR3, as DNA: TGCGCCAGCAGTGAGTCGAAACAGGGCTACGAGCAGTACTTC.

This chain joins TRBV7-9 and TRBJ1-5; D not certain. This CDR3 region has 17 residues. Trimming pared 1 base from V and 6 bases from J, leaving 19 bases between. CDR1 and CDR2 from the germline V gene are SEHNR and FQNEAQ (reference sequence). For the CDR3, the DNA is TGTGCCAGCAGCTTAGTAGGGAGGACTACGGGCGGTCAGCCCCAGCATTTT. Translating it yields CASSLVGRTTGGQPQHF. Based on the CDR3 plus reference TRBV7-9 and TRBJ1-5, the full variable domain is DTGVSQNPRHKITKRGQNVTFRCDPISEHNRLYWYRQTLGQGPEFLTYFQNEAQLEKSRLLSDRFSAERPKGSFSTLEIQRTEQGDSAMYLCASSLVGRTTGGQPQHFGDGTRLSIL.

The V and J genes are TRBV7-9 and TRBJ1-6, with D uncertain. The CDR3 runs 13 residues. The V and J ends lost 2 bases and 10 bases respectively, with 9 bases between them. Germline lookup yields CDR1 SEHNR and CDR2 FQNEAQ (reference sequence). The DNA of the CDR3 is TGTGCCAGCAGCTTAACCCCCATCTCACCCCTCCACTTT. Its translation is CASSLTPISPLHF. Supplemented by reference TRBV7-9 and TRBJ1-6, the full variable domain reads DTGVSQNPRHKITKRGQNVTFRCDPISEHNRLYWYRQTLGQGPEFLTYFQNEAQLEKSRLLSDRFSAERPKGSFSTLEIQRTEQGDSAMYLCASSLTPISPLHFGNGTRLTVT.

This clone occurred a few times. The chain links TRBV19 to TRBJ2-3; 10 bases agree with TRBD1. Germline CDR1 reads LNHDA; CDR2 reads SQIVND (reference sequence). V shed 7 bases, J shed 5 bases, and the junction held 9 bases outside the gene matches. There are 15 residues in the CDR3. CDR3 nucleotide sequence: TGTGCCAGTACCGCGGGACAGGGGTTCGGAGATACGCAGTATTTT. Amino acid sequence: CASTAGQGFGDTQYF.

The chain combines TRBV7-8 with TRBJ2-1; TRBD1 is a possible D gene (7 bases). The germline V gene has CDR1 SGHVS and CDR2 FQNEAQ. Deletions cut 6 bases from V and 9 bases from J, with 15 bases between. The CDR3 extends over 13 amino acids. The CDR3 region has the DNA TGTGCCAGCAGGGAGGGGGCTCTCAGTGAGCAGTTCTTC. Its protein is CASREGALSEQFF. Based on the CDR3 plus reference TRBV7-8 and TRBJ2-1, the full variable domain is GAGVSQSPRYKVAKRGQDVALRCDPISGHVSLFWYQQALGQGPEFLTYFQNEAQLDKSGLPSDRFFAERPEGSVSTLKIQRTQQEDSAVYLCASREGALSEQFFGPGTRLTVL.

This chain links TRBV28 with TRBJ2-6, with D possibly TRBD1 on 6 matching bases. Germline loops: CDR1 MDHEN, CDR2 SYDVKM. V shed 5 bases and J shed 4 bases, with 18 bases lying between them. There are 17 residues in the CDR3. The CDR3 DNA sequence: TGTGCCAGCAGTCTCTCCTCCCCAGGGGCCGGGGCCAACGTCCTGACTTTC. It is translated as CASSLSSPGAGANVLTF.